The 14 T cell receptor beta chains in this list originate from one sample, sequenced in a study of blood T cells in healthy people across ages. A second PCR of about 7 to 12 cycles used a sample-barcoded 5' primer and a J-beta primer mix. TCRdb itself ran the 5' RACE reads through MiXCR, one entry per CDR3 protein. This repertoire shows about 1.6 million distinct CDR3 sequences, approximately 32% found once; its top ten account for approximately 10%. Material: blood. The source is a young woman in good health.

V gene TRBV3-1 combines with J gene TRBJ1-2; D is perhaps TRBD1 (6 bases). Trimming pared 4 bases from V and 5 bases from J, leaving 14 bases between. The V gene's germline CDR1 is LGHDT and CDR2 YNNKEL (reference sequence). The CDR3 is 14 amino acids. CDR3: CASSPPGELYGYTF. The CDR3 region has the DNA TGTGCCAGCAGCCCCCCAGGGGAGTTATATGGCTACACCTTC.

The V and J genes are TRBV4-1 and TRBJ1-2; 7 bases match TRBD1. This CDR3 region has 14 residues. Per the germline V gene, CDR1 is MGHRA and CDR2 is YSYEKL. Unmatched junction bases numbered 3, after V lost 0 bases and J lost 5 bases. The CDR3 DNA reads TGCGCCAGCAGCCAAGAACTACAGGGGTATGGCTACACCTTC. Translating it yields CASSQELQGYGYTF.

This clonotype appeared a few times. The chain carries TRBV13 and TRBJ2-3; 12 bases are a match to TRBD2. The CDR3 contains 18 residues. V trimming: 1 base; J trimming: 4 bases; junction bases outside the gene matches: 9. CDR1 is PRHDT, CDR2 FYEKMQ, per germline (reference sequence). The CDR3 loop reads CASSLASGGAGVADTQYF. The CDR3 region has the DNA TGTGCCAGCAGCTTAGCTAGCGGGGGGGCCGGAGTAGCAGATACGCAGTATTTT.

J is TRBJ1-1 and V is TRBV5-1; unclear D gene. In germline, CDR1 is SGHRS, CDR2 YFSETQ. V gave up 0 bases and J gave up 6 bases, with 12 bases separating them. This CDR3 is 14 amino acids long. CDR3 DNA: TGCGCCAGCAGCTTGGGGGAGTTGGGTGCTGAAGCTTTCTTT. This translates into CASSLGELGAEAFF.

CDR3 nucleotide sequence: TGTGCCAGTTTCCTCCTCCCTACAGGGAACTACGAGCAGTACTTC. Translated: CASFLLPTGNYEQYF. This chain connects TRBV2 to TRBJ2-7; D perhaps matches TRBD1 (6 bases). This CDR3 has 15 residues. Germline lookup yields CDR1 SNHLY and CDR2 FYNNEI. V shed 9 bases and J shed 3 bases, with 21 bases lying between them.

The chain has TRBV30 and TRBJ1-3; D not certain. CDR3 length: 12 residues. V was cut by 4 bases and J by 2 bases, with 6 bases left in between. The germline gives CDR1 GTSNPN, CDR2 SVGIG (reference sequence). The CDR3 DNA is TGTGCCTGGACCGGGCCTGGAAACACCATATATTTT. Encoded protein: CAWTGPGNTIYF.

This chain connects TRBV20-1 to TRBJ2-1, with TRBD2 matching 8 bases. The CDR3 spans 15 residues. From germline, CDR1 is DFQATT and CDR2 SNEGSKA (reference sequence). Losses at the gene ends were 0 bases for V and 7 bases for J; bases not matched to a gene: 8. Here the CDR3 reads CSARDLRGASNEQFF. The CDR3 coding sequence is TGCAGTGCTAGAGATCTGCGGGGGGCAAGTAATGAGCAGTTCTTC.

This chain joins TRBV20-1 and TRBJ2-1; D gene uncertain. In germline, CDR1 is DFQATT, CDR2 SNEGSKA (reference sequence). The V end was cut by 3 bases, the J end by 1 base, with 10 bases between. The CDR3 is made up of 14 amino acids. The DNA of the CDR3 is TGCAGTGCTAGTCCGGGCATATCCTACAATGAGCAGTTCTTC. As protein: CSASPGISYNEQFF.

This clonotype was seen at least ten times. The chain combines TRBV29-1 with TRBJ1-2; a weak D match, TRBD1 (5 bases). Germline V gene sequence: CDR1 SQVTM, CDR2 ANQGSEA. V was cut by 4 bases and J by 4 bases, with 13 bases left in between. This CDR3 is built from 13 residues. The CDR3 region is CSVAPGMGYGYTF. CDR3 coding DNA: TGCAGCGTTGCCCCAGGGATGGGCTATGGCTACACCTTC.

This clonotype appeared a single time. CDR3 nucleotide sequence: TGTGCAAGTCGCTTCGGAAGGTGGAGCGGTGGAGAGACCCAGTACTTC. Translated, it gives CASRFGRWSGGETQYF. The V gene is TRBV12-2, the J gene TRBJ2-5; the table gives TRBD2 as D, unverified against the DNA. TRBV12-2 is termed a pseudogene. The CDR3 has 16 amino acids.

The rearrangement links TRBV20-1 to TRBJ2-1; D uncertain. The V end lost 1 base, the J end lost 7 bases, and 14 bases lay between the germline ends. Germline CDR1 DFQATT, CDR2 SNEGSKA (reference sequence). This CDR3 has 14 amino acids. CDR3 amino acids: CSARGPLLENEQFF. Written as DNA, the CDR3 is TGCAGTGCTAGAGGGCCGTTGCTGGAGAATGAGCAGTTCTTC.

This clonotype was recorded a few times. This rearrangement joins TRBV7-9 to TRBJ1-1; D uncertain. Trimming took 2 bases from V and 6 from J, leaving 7 bases between them. Germline assignment: CDR1 SEHNR and CDR2 FQNEAQ (reference sequence). The CDR3 extends over 12 amino acids. CDR3 in amino acids: CASSLKGSEAFF. Written as DNA, the CDR3 is TGTGCCAGCAGCTTAAAGGGTTCTGAAGCTTTCTTT.

The CDR3 region is CASSRPGGTVYEQYF. The CDR3 DNA reads as TGTGCCAGCAGTCGGCCGGGGGGAACTGTCTACGAGCAGTACTTC. The rearrangement joins TRBV28 to TRBJ2-7, with 7 bases that match TRBD2. The J segment lost 3 bases and the V segment lost 5 bases, leaving 10 bases of the junction unmatched. The CDR3 is made up of 15 amino acids. The V gene's germline CDR1 is MDHEN and CDR2 SYDVKM.

This chain uses TRBV7-2 with TRBJ2-7; no definite D call. This CDR3 is 12 amino acids long. CDR1 is SGHTA and CDR2 is FQGNSA in the germline V gene. V was cut by 4 bases and J by 5 bases, with 9 bases left in between. CDR3 in DNA: TGTGCCAGCAGCTGGTTCCAGGACGAGCAGTACTTC. Translation gives CASSWFQDEQYF.